The clone carrying this TCR beta chain is a singleton in its sample. CDR1 and CDR2 from the germline V gene are SGHVS and FQNEAQ. The CDR3 spans 14 residues. Trimming left V 8 bases short and J 0 bases short, with 11 bases between. The source of the sample is a study of T cell changes during pregnancy in multiple sclerosis. Assay used: immunoSEQ multiplex PCR; TCRdb lists only in-frame clones, some missing. The sample includes about 39,000 clones, 92% seen only once; the top ten take roughly 29%. The sequencing here drew on CD8+ T cells from peripheral blood mononuclear cells, taken before pregnancy. This rearrangement joins TRBV7-8 to TRBJ1-3; D remains ambiguous. The sequence was collected from a female donor with multiple sclerosis, enrolled in a pregnancy study. This CDR3 reads CASHEGSSGNTIYF. CDR3 DNA: TGTGCCAGCCACGAAGGGAGCTCTGGAAACACCATATATTTT. The complete variable domain, with remaining parts taken from reference TRBV7-8 and TRBJ1-3, reads GAGVSQSPRYKVAKRGQDVALRCDPISGHVSLFWYQQALGQGPEFLTYFQNEAQLDKSGLPSDRFFAERPEGSVSTLKIQRTQQEDSAVYLCASHEGSSGNTIYFGEGSWLTVV.